This T cell receptor (beta chain) appears in the sequencing data of a study of PD-L1 blockade in urothelial cancer. The time point denotes: peripheral blood 6 weeks after treatment start. Patients' urothelial carcinoma was locally advanced or metastatic. There were between 1 and 8 samples from each patient, taken pretreatment and on-treatment. Libraries were prepared by immunoSEQ multiplex PCR; TCRdb keeps only in-frame clonotypes and omits some of them. The sample lists roughly 100,000 clones, 70% to 90% occurring once. This CDR3 is built from 15 residues. The V gene end was trimmed by 5 bases and the J gene end by 10 bases; junction bases not matched to a gene: 12. Germline assignment: CDR1 LNHDA and CDR2 SQIVND (reference sequence).

Source: PBMCs, taken around atezolizumab (anti-PD-L1) treatment. The V gene is TRBV19, the J gene TRBJ2-1, with TRBD2 identical over 9 bases. This receptor was identified in a man aged 65 to 79 with urothelial cancer. The CDR3: CASSVAGGPPVEQFF. CDR3 nucleotides: TGTGCCAGTAGTGTGGCGGGGGGGCCTCCCGTAGAGCAGTTCTTC.